Each of the 29 T cell receptor beta chains below was sequenced from the same sample in a study of T-cell reconstitution after alpha-beta-depleted transplantation in children. A TCRbeta library incorporating unique molecular identifiers was prepared. MiXCR was run by TCRdb on the PCR reads, yielding one entry per CDR3 protein. The data show 250,000 to 300,000 distinct CDR3 sequences, 7.5% to 9% seen once. No antigen is known for these receptors. Study observations and caveats: One year post-transplant, T-cell counts and diversity were largely derived from T cells produced anew.

The source material was peripheral blood, sampled 360 days after TCRalphabeta/CD19-depleted stem cell transplant. Receptor source: a female patient between 2 and 15 years old who had a stem cell transplant for Fanconi anemia, so the T cells may come from the graft donor.

This clonotype has just a few counts. The chain employs TRBV18 and TRBJ2-7; 7 bases agree with TRBD2. In germline, CDR1 is KGHSH, CDR2 LQKENI. V trimming: 2 bases; J trimming: 0 bases; junction bases outside the gene matches: 4. This CDR3 region has 15 residues. The CDR3 DNA is TGTGCCAGCTCACCAACTAGCGTGAGCTCCTACGAGCAGTACTTC. It encodes CASSPTSVSSYEQYF.

This clonotype came up many times. CDR3 residues: CAIVGQNTEAFF. Here the CDR3 DNA reads TGTGCCATCGTAGGACAGAACACTGAAGCTTTCTTT. The chain joins TRBV10-3 to TRBJ1-1, with D maybe TRBD1 (5 bases). Per the germline V gene, CDR1 is ENHRY and CDR2 is SYGVKD. The CDR3 covers 12 residues. Trimming took off 8 bases at V and 1 base at J, with 8 bases between the two ends.

The rearrangement joins TRBV21-1 to TRBJ2-7; TRBD1 is taken as the D call from the table, unchecked against the DNA. TRBV21-1 is recorded as a pseudogene. The CDR3 spans 18 residues. The CDR3 region has the DNA TGTGCCAGCAGCAAAGGGAAAGTTCCGGGACAGATAACATGCGAGCAGTACTTC. It encodes CASSKGKVPGQITCEQYF.

This clonotype was counted at least ten times. V and J are TRBV14 and TRBJ2-2; 12 bases line up with TRBD1. V shed 4 bases and J 6 bases; nucleotides not matched to a gene: 3. The germline gives CDR1 SGHDN, CDR2 FVKESK. The CDR3 has 15 amino acids. The CDR3 region is CASSPRDRGPGELFF. The CDR3 nucleotides are TGTGCCAGCAGCCCCCGGGACAGGGGGCCCGGGGAGCTGTTTTTT.

This clonotype occurred many times. The J gene is TRBJ2-1, the V gene TRBV28; a possible D gene is TRBD1 (5 bases). The ends were cut back, 3 bases at V and 3 bases at J, with 15 bases in the middle. Germline loops: CDR1 MDHEN, CDR2 SYDVKM. This CDR3 is built from 16 residues. CDR3 nucleotide sequence: TGTGCCAGCAGTTTTTGGGGCCTATACCGCTACAATGAGCAGTTCTTC. Translating gives CASSFWGLYRYNEQFF.

V and J are TRBV6-2 or TRBV6-3 and TRBJ2-7; a weak D match, TRBD1 (6 bases). The germline V gene encodes CDR1 MNHEY and CDR2 SVGEGT. This CDR3 is 15 amino acids long. V was cut by 7 bases and J by 1 base, with 17 bases left in between. The chain's CDR3 is CASKPLGATSYEQYV. Written as DNA, the CDR3 is TGTGCCAGCAAGCCTCTGGGGGCGACGTCCTACGAGCAGTACGTC.

This clonotype was recorded many times. The V and J genes are TRBV10-1 and TRBJ2-7; D is unresolved. Germline V CDR1 and CDR2: WNHNN, SYGVQD (reference sequence). Trimming pared 6 bases from V and 6 bases from J, leaving 18 bases between. The CDR3 totals 14 residues. CDR3 region: CASSSPGLPGEQYF. CDR3 bases: TGCGCCAGCAGCTCTCCAGGTCTGCCCGGCGAGCAGTACTTC.

This clonotype was observed at least ten times. The CDR3 region has the DNA TGTGCCAGCAGTCGGACCAGGACTCACAATGAGCAGTTCTTC. Encoded protein: CASSRTRTHNEQFF. The chain recombines TRBV12-3 or TRBV12-4 with TRBJ2-1; the D gene is possibly TRBD2 (5 bases). This CDR3 region has 14 residues. V gave up 5 bases and J gave up 5 bases, with 13 bases separating them.

The chain uses TRBV7-2 and TRBJ1-5; D not certain. The germline V and J ends were trimmed by 2 bases and 0 bases, with 8 bases remaining between them. Looked up from germline, CDR1 is SGHTA and CDR2 is FQGNSA. The CDR3 is made up of 15 amino acids. This CDR3 reads CASSLYPGSNQPQHF. The DNA of the CDR3 is TGTGCCAGCAGCTTATACCCAGGTAGCAATCAGCCCCAGCATTTT. The full variable domain, in which reference TRBV7-2 and TRBJ1-5 provide the parts outside the CDR3, is GAGVSQSPSNKVTEKGKDVELRCDPISGHTALYWYRQSLGQGLEFLIYFQGNSAPDKSGLPSDRFSAERTGGSVSTLTIQRTQQEDSAVYLCASSLYPGSNQPQHFGDGTRLSIL.

V usage is TRBV7-3 and J usage is TRBJ2-5, with D perhaps matching TRBD2 (6 bases). Germline V gives CDR1 SGHTA, CDR2 FQGTGA. V was clipped by 4 bases and J by 5 bases, with 11 bases between them. This CDR3 comprises 13 residues. The CDR3 protein is CASSWRDRETQYF. As DNA, the CDR3 is TGTGCCAGCAGCTGGAGGGATAGGGAGACCCAGTACTTC.

This clonotype was observed a handful of times. V gene TRBV7-9 combines with J gene TRBJ1-2; D possibly corresponds to TRBD1 (6 bases). The CDR3 has 16 amino acids. Germline values: CDR1 SEHNR, CDR2 FQNEAQ (reference sequence). The DNA of the CDR3 is TGTGCTCACTCCCCCCCTGTGTGGGAACAGGGCTATGGCTACACCTTC. Translated, it gives CAHSPPVWEQGYGYTF.

This clonotype has just a few counts. The gene calls are TRBV5-1 and TRBJ2-1; TRBD2 is a possible D gene (7 bases). Trimming stripped 0 bases from V and 6 bases from J, with 19 bases between. The CDR3 is 17 residues long. The germline gives CDR1 SGHRS, CDR2 YFSETQ. CDR3 DNA: TGCGCCAGCAGCTTGGTTGGGGGGGCCTCTGTTTTCAATGAGCAGTTCTTC. This sequence encodes CASSLVGGASVFNEQFF.

This clonotype was recorded at least ten times. V gene TRBV20-1 combines with J gene TRBJ2-1; TRBD1 agrees at 8 bases. The CDR3 runs 12 residues. J was trimmed by 4 bases and V by 7 bases; bases with no gene match: 3. CDR1 is DFQATT and CDR2 is SNEGSKA in the germline V gene (reference sequence). The CDR3 DNA reads as TGCAGTGGAGACAGGGGATACAATGAGCAGTTCTTC. Its translation is CSGDRGYNEQFF.

This clonotype was picked up many times. The chain joins TRBV12-3 or TRBV12-4 to TRBJ2-7; the D is unclear. The CDR3 extends over 14 amino acids. The V and J ends lost 3 bases and 6 bases respectively, with 15 bases between them. CDR3 nucleotides: TGTGCCAGCAGTTTTGGTGCCCTACGTGGCGAGCAGTACTTC. Residues: CASSFGALRGEQYF.

The chain uses TRBV21-1 and TRBJ1-4; the DNA was not compared with TRBD1, the D call given in the table. TRBV21-1 is flagged as a pseudogene. CDR3 length equals 14 residues. As DNA, the CDR3 is TGTGCCAGCAGCAGAGGGACAGGGCGTGAAAAACTGTTTTTT. Translated, it gives CASSRGTGREKLFF.

In its sample, this clonotype was seen many times. V is TRBV28 and J is TRBJ2-2; the match to TRBD2 covers 7 bases. Germline CDR1 and CDR2: MDHEN and SYDVKM. The trim removed 7 bases at V and 4 bases at J, leaving 12 bases unmatched. The CDR3 length is 16 residues. This CDR3 reads CASTLGGTIRTGELFF. The CDR3 bases are TGTGCCAGCACCCTGGGAGGGACCATTCGCACCGGGGAGCTGTTTTTT.

The chain uses TRBV6-4 and TRBJ1-5; TRBD1 agrees at 7 bases. V dropped 7 bases and J dropped 7; count of bases not matched to a gene: 7. The CDR3 covers 13 residues. The germline V gene encodes CDR1 MRHNA and CDR2 SNTAGT. CDR3 in DNA: TGTGCCAGCACTAACAGGGGTCAGCAGCCCCAGCATTTT. It translates to CASTNRGQQPQHF.

This clonotype came up a few times. One junction end does not reproduce the germline sequence, and a read error may be involved. The chain links TRBV7-7 to TRBJ2-1; D gene uncertain. CDR1 is SSHAT and CDR2 is FNYEAQ in the germline V gene (reference sequence). The CDR3 has 14 residues. CDR3 DNA sequence: TGTGCTAGCAGCTTAGGTGGGGTAAGCAATGAGCAGTTCTTC. Encoded protein: CASSLGGVSNEQFF.

The chain combines TRBV2 with TRBJ1-5; D gene uncertain. The ends were cut back, 3 bases at V and 2 bases at J, with 5 bases in the middle. CDR1 is SNHLY, CDR2 FYNNEI, per germline. The CDR3 length is 13 residues. The CDR3 loop is CASSEQGNQPQHF. CDR3 DNA: TGTGCCAGCAGTGAGCAGGGCAATCAGCCCCAGCATTTT.

In this sample, this clonotype turned up a few times. This chain links TRBV20-1 with TRBJ2-4, with 7 bases fitting TRBD1. Germline V lookup: CDR1 DFQATT, CDR2 SNEGSKA (reference sequence). J gave up 4 bases and V 6 bases, and 12 bases lay outside the gene matches. The length of the CDR3 is 15 residues. The CDR3 loop is CSAIYGTELKNIQYF. In nucleotides, the CDR3 is TGCAGTGCGATTTACGGGACAGAACTTAAAAACATTCAGTACTTC.

This clonotype was detected many times. The J gene is TRBJ2-7, the V gene TRBV5-1, with D unclear. Looked up from germline, CDR1 is SGHRS and CDR2 is YFSETQ. The V and J ends lost 0 bases and 2 bases respectively, with 9 bases between them. CDR3 length: 14 residues. CDR3 bases: TGCGCCAGCAGCTTGGTAGGAATCCCCTACGAGCAGTACTTC. Protein: CASSLVGIPYEQYF.

This clonotype was detected ten times or more. The chain carries TRBV20-1 and TRBJ2-5; the D is unclear. The CDR3 covers 14 residues. CDR1 DFQATT and CDR2 SNEGSKA come from the germline V gene (reference sequence). Here the CDR3 reads CSFAAPTTQETQYF. CDR3 DNA: TGCAGCTTTGCAGCCCCTACAACCCAAGAGACCCAGTACTTC.

This clonotype was observed a few times. This rearrangement joins TRBV5-1 to TRBJ2-7; no clear D. Germline assignment: CDR1 SGHRS and CDR2 YFSETQ. Between the trimmed V and J ends, which lost 1 base and 4 bases, there was a span of 18 bases. CDR3 length: 16 amino acids. The CDR3 DNA sequence: TGCGCCAGCAGCTTGTCGGGTTGGGGTTTAGAATACGAGCAGTACTTC. This sequence encodes CASSLSGWGLEYEQYF.

This clonotype was detected ten times or more. This chain connects TRBV5-1 to TRBJ2-5; 9 bases align to TRBD1. Germline lookup yields CDR1 SGHRS and CDR2 YFSETQ. V trimming: 4 bases; J trimming: 5 bases; junction bases outside the gene matches: 9. The CDR3 extends over 15 amino acids. The CDR3, as DNA: TGCGCCAGCAGCCTAGGACAGGGGAGGTGGGAGACCCAGTACTTC. Its translation is CASSLGQGRWETQYF. The whole variable domain, filled in from reference TRBV5-1 and TRBJ2-5, reads KAGVTQTPRYLIKTRGQQVTLSCSPISGHRSVSWYQQTPGQGLQFLFEYFSETQRNKGNFPGRFSGRQFSNSRSEMNVSTLELGDSALYLCASSLGQGRWETQYFGPGTRLLVL.

This clonotype was observed a handful of times. V usage is TRBV9 and J usage is TRBJ2-2, with TRBD1 matching over 10 bases. The germline CDR1 and CDR2 sequences are SGDLS and YYNGEE. V lost 7 bases, J lost 6 bases, and 6 bases stayed unmatched. The CDR3 contains 14 residues. The chain's CDR3 is CASRGQGDSGELFF. In DNA form, the CDR3 reads TGTGCCAGCCGTGGACAGGGGGATTCCGGGGAGCTGTTTTTT.

This clonotype was counted ten times or more. The V call is TRBV12-3 or TRBV12-4, the J call TRBJ2-5, with D perhaps TRBD1 or TRBD2 (5 bases each). V dropped 2 bases and J dropped 0 bases, with 13 bases sitting between them. There are 16 residues in the CDR3. The CDR3 here is CASSLISRDDQETQYF. The CDR3 bases are TGTGCCAGCAGTTTAATCAGCCGGGACGACCAAGAGACCCAGTACTTC.

The CDR3 loop reads CASSEGYGGLQGQPQHF. CDR3 in DNA: TGTGCCAGCAGCGAGGGTTACGGGGGGTTACAGGGACAGCCCCAGCATTTT. V gene TRBV9 combines with J gene TRBJ1-5, with D perhaps matching TRBD1 (6 bases). The CDR3 spans 17 residues. Germline V lookup: CDR1 SGDLS, CDR2 YYNGEE. The V gene lost 3 bases and the J gene lost 7 bases, with 23 bases spanning the gap.

This clonotype turned up a few times. The V gene is TRBV19, the J gene TRBJ2-1; the D gene is possibly TRBD2 (6 bases). V lost 0 bases to trimming and J lost 15 bases, with 15 bases between them. Germline CDR1 and CDR2: LNHDA and SQIVND (reference sequence). The CDR3 covers 13 residues. The CDR3 loop reads CASSIDGGLGPFF. DNA for the CDR3: TGTGCCAGTAGTATAGATGGGGGACTCGGCCCGTTCTTC.

As concerns this clonotype: A much more abundant neighbour one base away suggests this may be a read error. The chain employs TRBV5-1 and TRBJ2-3; D unclear. Per the germline V gene, CDR1 is SGHRS and CDR2 is YFSETQ. The CDR3 has 13 residues. The CDR3 DNA reads as TGCGCCAGCAACGAGTTACTGTACGATACGAAGTATTTT. Protein product: CASNELLYDTKYF.